What follows are 5 T cell receptor beta chains derived from one specimen sequenced in a study of technical replicates of blood from several donors. Assay used: immunoSEQ multiplex PCR; TCRdb lists only in-frame clones, some missing. There are more than 90,000 clones in the sample; 95% to 97% occur only once, and about 0.39% lies in the top ten. Sequencing was performed on T cells isolated from PBMCs. Every receptor here comes from a human donor in good health.

The gene calls are TRBV6-5 and TRBJ2-7; D is undetermined. V was trimmed by 3 bases and J by 5 bases, leaving 8 bases between them. The CDR3 covers 12 residues. Looked up from germline, CDR1 is MNHEY and CDR2 is SVGAGI. As DNA, the CDR3 is TGTGCCAGCAGTTATAGTCCCCACGAGCAGTACTTC. Translation gives CASSYSPHEQYF.

This clone has just one count. The gene calls are TRBV13 and TRBJ2-1; 11 positions match TRBD2. CDR1 is PRHDT, CDR2 FYEKMQ, per germline (reference sequence). The CDR3 sequence is 16 residues long. The junction had 6 bases not matched to a gene; V was cut back by 1 base and J by 7 bases. The CDR3 DNA reads TGTGCCAGCAGCTTAGAATTAGCGGGAGGGCGGAATGAGCAGTTCTTC. Protein: CASSLELAGGRNEQFF.

This clone appeared once. This chain connects TRBV5-1 to TRBJ1-1; D gene unclear. V lost 0 bases and J lost 11, with 17 bases in between. CDR1 SGHRS and CDR2 YFSETQ come from the germline V gene. The CDR3 totals 14 residues. The CDR3 DNA reads as TGCGCCAGCAGCTTGGTTGGCTCCCCCTGGGAGGCTTTCTTT. It encodes CASSLVGSPWEAFF.

The chain joins TRBV10-3 to TRBJ2-3; a weak D match, TRBD2 (5 bases). V dropped 10 bases and J dropped 7 bases, with 27 bases sitting between them. The CDR3 loop spans 16 amino acids. Germline CDR1 is ENHRY and CDR2 is SYGVKD. CDR3 DNA sequence: TGTGCCACTGCCCTCCGCCTCAGCGGTGTCGAGTATACGCAGTATTTT. Encoded protein: CATALRLSGVEYTQYF.

This chain links TRBV7-8 with TRBJ2-3; TRBD2 agrees at 13 bases. The V gene end was trimmed by 5 bases and the J gene end by 2 bases; junction bases not matched to a gene: 4. From germline, CDR1 is SGHVS and CDR2 FQNEAQ. The CDR3 length is 16 residues. CDR3 nucleotide sequence: TGTGCCAGCAGCCCGGGACTAGCGGGAAACACAGATACGCAGTATTTT. Translation gives CASSPGLAGNTDTQYF.